This TCR beta chain is drawn from a study of cytomegalovirus exposure and HLA in healthy donors. J was trimmed by 11 bases and V by 1 base; bases with no gene match: 3. This CDR3 contains 14 residues. Germline values: CDR1 SGHRS, CDR2 YFSETQ. The PCR employed 60 Vbeta primers together with 13 Jbeta primers. The protocol was immunoSEQ multiplex PCR, while the TCRdb copy is restricted to in-frame clones and leaves out a portion. The sample includes 120,000 or so clones, approximately 79% of them seen just once. Concerning this clone: Its antigen is not known.

The study's findings and limits: In a later analysis, V- and J-gene trimming of beta chains associated with a DCLRE1C missense variant, replicated independently.

The source is a man aged 25 to 40 in good health and CMV-seropositive. Source material: PBMCs. This chain links TRBV5-1 with TRBJ1-6, with TRBD1 identical over 10 bases. CDR3 residues: CASSLLGQGAPLHF. CDR3 DNA: TGCGCCAGCAGCTTGCTCGGACAGGGGGCACCCCTCCACTTT.